The 24 T cell receptor beta chains listed next were all sequenced from one sample in a study of cytomegalovirus exposure and HLA in healthy donors. Vbeta (60) and Jbeta (13) primers were used in the PCR. TCRdb's copy holds only in-frame clones and misses some; the assay was immunoSEQ multiplex PCR. The data show 90,000 to 120,000 clones, 60% to 75% seen once. Sequencing was done on a sample of PBMCs. These receptors were collected from a man aged 25-45 years in good health and CMV-seronegative.

This clone came up a few times. J is TRBJ2-2 and V is TRBV7-9; 7 positions agree with TRBD1. Germline lookup yields CDR1 SEHNR and CDR2 FQNEAQ (reference sequence). The length of the CDR3 is 14 residues. V lost 5 bases and J lost 4; bases outside the gene matches: 4. The chain's CDR3 is CASSPWTGTGELFF. DNA of the CDR3: TGTGCCAGCAGCCCCTGGACAGGCACCGGGGAGCTGTTTTTT.

The chain uses TRBV10-3 and TRBJ2-3; weak D call: TRBD1 (5 bases). V gave up 0 bases and J gave up 7 bases, with 11 bases separating them. Germline V gives CDR1 ENHRY, CDR2 SYGVKD. The CDR3 sequence is 14 residues long. The CDR3 DNA is TGTGCCATCAGTGAGTCGGTAGGGGTGAATACGCAGTATTTT. Translation gives CAISESVGVNTQYF.

This chain joins TRBV27 and TRBJ1-2, with D tentatively TRBD1 (6 bases). Deletions cut 3 bases from V and 4 bases from J, with 12 bases between. The CDR3 contains 14 residues. The V gene's germline CDR1 is MNHEY and CDR2 SMNVEV (reference sequence). CDR3 sequence: CASSLHRDGYGYTF. CDR3 nucleotide sequence: TGTGCCAGCAGTTTGCACAGGGACGGCTATGGCTACACCTTC.

This rearrangement joins TRBV7-9 to TRBJ2-6; weak D call: TRBD1 (5 bases). The CDR3 loop spans 17 amino acids. The germline gives CDR1 SEHNR, CDR2 FQNEAQ (reference sequence). The V end was cut by 5 bases, the J end by 0 bases, with 14 bases between. CDR3 residues: CASSVGASSSGANVLTF. The DNA of the CDR3 is TGTGCCAGCAGCGTAGGGGCCAGTAGCTCTGGGGCCAACGTCCTGACTTTC.

The rearrangement uses TRBV2 and TRBJ2-5, with TRBD1 matching 8 bases. Unmatched junction bases numbered 5, after V lost 8 bases and J lost 9 bases. Germline V gene sequence: CDR1 SNHLY, CDR2 FYNNEI. This CDR3 has 11 amino acids. CDR3 protein: CASRETGAQYF. The CDR3 region has the DNA TGTGCCAGCCGAGAGACAGGGGCCCAGTACTTC.

CDR3 amino acids: CASSQEGLAVQETQYF. CDR3 bases: TGCGCCAGCAGCCAAGAAGGACTAGCGGTTCAAGAGACCCAGTACTTC. The chain couples TRBV4-1 to TRBJ2-5; the match to TRBD2 covers 10 bases. The V and J ends lost 0 bases and 2 bases, in that order; junction bases with no gene match: 3. The CDR3 is 16 amino acids. CDR1 MGHRA and CDR2 YSYEKL come from the germline V gene.

The J gene is TRBJ2-5, the V gene TRBV30, with 10 bases identical to TRBD2. With V trimmed by 3 bases and J by 5 bases, 6 bases remained unmatched. Germline values: CDR1 GTSNPN, CDR2 SVGIG (reference sequence). This CDR3 has 14 residues. CDR3 residues: CAWRRTSGTETQYF. In nucleotides, the CDR3 is TGTGCCTGGAGGAGGACTAGCGGTACGGAGACCCAGTACTTC.

The chain links TRBV5-6 to TRBJ1-1; a weak D match, TRBD1 (6 bases). Deletions cut 4 bases from V and 0 bases from J, with 13 bases between. CDR1 and CDR2 from the germline V gene are SGHDT and YYEEEE. The CDR3 covers 15 residues. The CDR3 sequence is CASSNLGQLNTEAFF. The CDR3 DNA reads as TGTGCCAGCAGCAACCTAGGACAGCTGAACACTGAAGCTTTCTTT.

The CDR3 is CASSPTLGLAGGEQYF. In nucleotides, the CDR3 is TGTGCCAGCAGCCCAACGCTCGGACTAGCGGGAGGCGAGCAGTACTTC. The J gene is TRBJ2-7, the V gene TRBV7-9, with 14 bases identical to TRBD2. Germline-derived CDR1 and CDR2 are SEHNR and FQNEAQ (reference sequence). The CDR3 contains 16 residues. Losses at the gene ends were 5 bases for V and 6 bases for J; bases not matched to a gene: 9.

For the CDR3, the DNA is TGTGCCAGCAGCTTAGTCGGGGGGAGTGTGAATCAGCCCCAGCATTTT. It specifies CASSLVGGSVNQPQHF. The chain carries TRBV7-2 and TRBJ1-5, with a tentative D call TRBD1 (5 bases). Germline CDR1 SGHTA, CDR2 FQGNSA. Trimming stripped 1 base from V and 4 bases from J, with 14 bases between. This CDR3 has 16 residues.

The CDR3 protein is CASSQDGRWGVYDEQFF. In DNA form, the CDR3 reads TGTGCCAGCAGCCAAGACGGGCGTTGGGGGGTGTACGATGAGCAGTTCTTC. The V call is TRBV4-2, the J call TRBJ2-1, with a weak D call TRBD2 (6 bases). The CDR3 length is 17 residues. V lost 0 bases and J 8 bases, leaving 20 bases between the germline ends. The germline gives CDR1 LGHNA, CDR2 YNFKEQ.

There are a few counts of this clone. The chain recombines TRBV4-1 with TRBJ2-1, with 14 bases lining up with TRBD2. V was clipped by 4 bases and J by 7 bases; unmatched bases: 3. The CDR3 is 15 amino acids. CDR1 and CDR2 from the germline V gene are MGHRA and YSYEKL. CDR3 loop: CASSPTSGGANEQFF. CDR3 bases: TGCGCCAGCAGCCCGACTAGCGGGGGGGCGAATGAGCAGTTCTTC.

A single count supports this clone. The chain carries TRBV15 and TRBJ2-7; TRBD1 aligns across 8 bases. Germline CDR1 LNHNV, CDR2 YYDKDF (reference sequence). Unmatched junction bases numbered 5, after V lost 5 bases and J lost 2 bases. This CDR3 is built from 14 residues. CDR3 loop: CATSRAGGPYEQYF. For the CDR3, the DNA is TGTGCCACCAGCCGAGCAGGGGGCCCCTACGAGCAGTACTTC. Filled out from reference TRBV15 and TRBJ2-7, the complete variable domain reads DAMVIQNPRYQVTQFGKPVTLSCSQTLNHNVMYWYQQKSSQAPKLLFHYYDKDFNNEADTPDNFQSRRPNTSFCFLDIRSPGLGDTAMYLCATSRAGGPYEQYFGPGTRLTVT.

The chain joins TRBV5-1 to TRBJ2-5, with D possibly being TRBD2 (7 bases). V was clipped by 0 bases and J by 4 bases, with 10 bases between them. This CDR3 is 14 amino acids long. CDR1 is SGHRS, CDR2 YFSETQ, per germline. The CDR3 loop is CASSLGGGGETQYF. Here the CDR3 DNA reads TGCGCCAGCAGCTTGGGCGGGGGCGGAGAGACCCAGTACTTC.

The chain has TRBV9 and TRBJ1-5; maybe TRBD1 (6 bases). This CDR3 region has 16 residues. Germline V gives CDR1 SGDLS, CDR2 YYNGEE. V lost 0 bases and J lost 0, with 10 bases in between. In DNA, the CDR3 is TGTGCCAGCAGCGTAGAGGCAGGGGATAGCAATCAGCCCCAGCATTTT. It translates to CASSVEAGDSNQPQHF.

This clone was recorded at least ten times. The V call is TRBV7-9, the J call TRBJ1-1; D uncertain. CDR3 size: 13 residues. Germline V lookup: CDR1 SEHNR, CDR2 FQNEAQ (reference sequence). Trimming pared 1 base from V and 2 bases from J, leaving 5 bases between. CDR3 bases: TGTGCCAGCAGCTTAGTCTATAACACTGAAGCTTTCTTT. Protein: CASSLVYNTEAFF.

J is TRBJ2-3 and V is TRBV6-4; TRBD1 matches 7 bases. Germline V gene lookup returns CDR1 MRHNA and CDR2 SNTAGT. V dropped 6 bases and J dropped 6; count of bases not matched to a gene: 6. The CDR3 totals 13 residues. The CDR3: CASSADRMDTQYF. The CDR3 DNA reads TGTGCCAGCAGCGCGGACAGGATGGATACGCAGTATTTT.

This clone was counted only a few times. In DNA, the CDR3 is TGCAGCGCGACCTGGGACAGGACAACTAATGAAAAACTGTTTTTT. It translates to CSATWDRTTNEKLFF. The V call is TRBV29-1, the J call TRBJ1-4; TRBD1 aligns across 8 bases. The trim removed 7 bases at V and 0 bases at J, leaving 7 bases unmatched. The CDR3 extends over 15 amino acids. CDR1 is SQVTM and CDR2 is ANQGSEA in the germline V gene.

The rearrangement joins TRBV18 to TRBJ2-1, with D possibly being TRBD1 (7 bases). V gave up 0 bases and J gave up 0 bases, with 12 bases separating them. The length of the CDR3 is 17 residues. In germline, CDR1 is KGHSH, CDR2 LQKENI. The CDR3 here is CASSPPGGQLSYNEQFF. CDR3 DNA sequence: TGTGCCAGCTCACCACCGGGGGGACAGCTCTCCTACAATGAGCAGTTCTTC.

The J gene is TRBJ1-1, the V gene TRBV19; D call uncertain. The CDR3 has 15 residues. Germline lookup yields CDR1 LNHDA and CDR2 SQIVND (reference sequence). The ends were cut back, 5 bases at V and 0 bases at J, with 13 bases in the middle. The CDR3 here is CASSREAPVNTEAFF. CDR3 nucleotides: TGTGCCAGTAGTCGGGAGGCCCCTGTGAACACTGAAGCTTTCTTT.

This chain uses TRBV7-9 with TRBJ2-2, with D perhaps matching TRBD1 (6 bases). Germline CDR1 is SEHNR and CDR2 is FQNEAQ (reference sequence). The CDR3 extends over 15 amino acids. Trimming took off 10 bases at V and 0 bases at J, with 15 bases between the two ends. The CDR3 sequence is CANLRTAANTGELFF. The CDR3 DNA is TGTGCCAACTTGCGGACAGCCGCGAACACCGGGGAGCTGTTTTTT.

This clone has a handful of counts. V and J are TRBV14 and TRBJ1-3; D unresolved. The CDR3 is made up of 15 amino acids. Germline V gives CDR1 SGHDN, CDR2 FVKESK. V lost 0 bases to trimming and J lost 4 bases, with 10 bases between them. CDR3 DNA sequence: TGTGCCAGCAGCCAAGACAGGCACCCGGGAAACACCATATATTTT. Translation: CASSQDRHPGNTIYF.

The V and J genes are TRBV18 and TRBJ1-2, with 7 positions matching TRBD1. Unmatched junction bases numbered 5, after V lost 3 bases and J lost 13 bases. Looked up from germline, CDR1 is KGHSH and CDR2 is LQKENI. The CDR3 spans 11 residues. CDR3: CASSPDRALTF. Written as DNA, the CDR3 is TGTGCCAGCTCACCCGACAGGGCCCTCACCTTC.

A few counts support this clone. The chain has TRBV7-6 and TRBJ2-2; D remains ambiguous. This CDR3 contains 15 residues. V lost 0 bases and J lost 3, with 8 bases in between. Germline V gives CDR1 SGHVS, CDR2 FNYEAQ. DNA for the CDR3: TGTGCCAGCAGCTTAGCGAGGTCGGACACCGGGGAGCTGTTTTTT. Its translation is CASSLARSDTGELFF. Using reference TRBV7-6 and TRBJ2-2 for the parts outside the CDR3, the full variable domain is GAGVSQSPRYKVTKRGQDVALRCDPISGHVSLYWYRQALGQGPEFLTYFNYEAQQDKSGLPNDRFSAERPEGSISTLTIQRTEQRDSAMYRCASSLARSDTGELFFGEGSRLTVL.